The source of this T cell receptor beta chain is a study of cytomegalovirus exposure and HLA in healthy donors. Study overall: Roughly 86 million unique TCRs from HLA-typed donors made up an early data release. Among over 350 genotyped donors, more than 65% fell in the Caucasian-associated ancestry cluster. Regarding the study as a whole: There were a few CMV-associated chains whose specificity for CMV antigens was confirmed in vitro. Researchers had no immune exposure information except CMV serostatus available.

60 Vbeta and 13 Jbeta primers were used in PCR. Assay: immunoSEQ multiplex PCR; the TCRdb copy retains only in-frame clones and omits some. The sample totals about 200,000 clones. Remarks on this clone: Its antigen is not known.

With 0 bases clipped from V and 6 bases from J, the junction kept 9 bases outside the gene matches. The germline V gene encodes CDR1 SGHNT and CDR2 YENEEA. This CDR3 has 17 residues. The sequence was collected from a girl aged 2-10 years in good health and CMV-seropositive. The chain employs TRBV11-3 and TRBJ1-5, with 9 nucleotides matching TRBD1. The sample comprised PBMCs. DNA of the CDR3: TGTGCCAGCAGCTTAGATTCTAAGGACAGGGGTGGTCAGCCCCAGCATTTT. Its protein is CASSLDSKDRGGQPQHF. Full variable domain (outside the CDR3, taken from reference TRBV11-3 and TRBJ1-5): EAGVVQSPRYKIIEKKQPVAFWCNPISGHNTLYWYLQNLGQGPELLIRYENEEAVDDSQLPKDRFSAERLKGVDSTLKIQPAELGDSAVYLCASSLDSKDRGGQPQHFGDGTRLSIL.